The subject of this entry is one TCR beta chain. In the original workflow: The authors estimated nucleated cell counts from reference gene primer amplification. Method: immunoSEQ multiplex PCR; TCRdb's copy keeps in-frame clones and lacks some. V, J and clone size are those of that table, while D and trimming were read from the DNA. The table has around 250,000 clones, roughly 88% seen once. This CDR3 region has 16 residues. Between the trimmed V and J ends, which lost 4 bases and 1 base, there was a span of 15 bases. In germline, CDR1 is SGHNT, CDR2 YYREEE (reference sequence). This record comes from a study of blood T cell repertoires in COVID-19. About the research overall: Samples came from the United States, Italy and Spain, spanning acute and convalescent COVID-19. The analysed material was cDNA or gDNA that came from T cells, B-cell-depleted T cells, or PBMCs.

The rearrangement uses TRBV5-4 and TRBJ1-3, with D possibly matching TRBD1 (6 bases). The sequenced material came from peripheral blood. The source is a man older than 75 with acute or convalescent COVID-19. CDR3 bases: TGTGCCAGCAGCCTACAACAGGGCCTTTCTGGAAACACCATATATTTT. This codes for CASSLQQGLSGNTIYF.